These 11 T cell receptor beta chains originate from one sample sequenced in a study of CD8 T cells in ankylosing spondylitis. MiXCR, applied by TCRdb to the 5' RACE reads, yields one record per CDR3 protein. Of approximately 92,000 distinct CDR3 sequences in the sample, about 8.8% are singletons; the top ten hold about 4.6%. Sequenced input: blood, either unsorted or a sorted T cell fraction (not recorded which). Source of these receptors: a male donor with ankylosing spondylitis or in good health (not recorded which).

At least ten counts were recorded for this clonotype. The rearrangement joins TRBV20-1 to TRBJ2-1; D not certain. This CDR3 is 12 amino acids long. Trimming took off 3 bases at V and 10 bases at J, with 13 bases between the two ends. Germline lookup yields CDR1 DFQATT and CDR2 SNEGSKA (reference sequence). CDR3 DNA: TGCAGTGCTAGCCTCACGGGCGGCGAGCAGTTCTTC. It encodes CSASLTGGEQFF.

This clonotype showed up many times. The chain carries TRBV29-1 and TRBJ2-7; 9 bases align to TRBD1. This CDR3 spans 12 amino acids. V shed 7 bases, J shed 2 bases, and the junction held 3 bases outside the gene matches. Germline V gene data show CDR1 as SQVTM and CDR2 as ANQGSEA. The DNA for the CDR3 is TGCAGCGCCGGGACAGGGACCTACGAGCAGTACTTC. This sequence encodes CSAGTGTYEQYF.

This clonotype has ten or more counts. The V gene is TRBV9, the J gene TRBJ2-7; 12 bases align to TRBD2. The CDR3 sequence is 18 residues long. V dropped 3 bases and J dropped 2; count of bases not matched to a gene: 12. Looked up from germline, CDR1 is SGDLS and CDR2 is YYNGEE. CDR3 DNA sequence: TGTGCCAGCAGCGCCACTAGCGGGGGGTACGGAGGGACCTACGAGCAGTACTTC. It encodes CASSATSGGYGGTYEQYF.

This clonotype was observed at least ten times. This chain links TRBV5-4 with TRBJ2-7; 12 bases are shared with TRBD1. The V gene's germline CDR1 is SGHNT and CDR2 YYREEE (reference sequence). This CDR3 contains 13 residues. Trimming removed 5 bases from V and 7 bases from J; junction bases left unmatched: 4. CDR3 bases: TGTGCCAGCAGGGGACAGGGGGCGAATGAGCAGTACTTC. Translated, it gives CASRGQGANEQYF.

V usage is TRBV27 and J usage is TRBJ1-6; D is undetermined. In germline, CDR1 is MNHEY, CDR2 SMNVEV (reference sequence). This CDR3 has 11 residues. Trimming took 8 bases from V and 7 from J, leaving 6 bases between them. In DNA, the CDR3 is TGTGCCAGCGGCCTCAATTCACCCCTCCACTTT. This codes for CASGLNSPLHF.

This clonotype was observed a few times. The chain recombines TRBV12-3 or TRBV12-4 with TRBJ2-1, with D possibly matching TRBD1 (6 bases). V lost 5 bases to trimming and J lost 1 base, with 12 bases between them. This CDR3 is built from 15 residues. The CDR3 DNA is TGTGCCAGCAGTCTCCCCACAGGGTCCTACAATGAGCAGTTCTTC. Residues: CASSLPTGSYNEQFF.

This clonotype was counted many times. The rearrangement links TRBV7-9 to TRBJ1-4, with D perhaps TRBD1 (5 bases). There are 14 residues in the CDR3. CDR1 and CDR2 from the germline V gene are SEHNR and FQNEAQ (reference sequence). V was trimmed by 5 bases and J by 5 bases, leaving 12 bases between them. The CDR3 here is CASSPLGENEKLFF. The CDR3 DNA follows: TGTGCCAGCAGCCCCTTGGGGGAGAATGAAAAACTGTTTTTT. Full variable domain (rest looked up from reference TRBV7-9 and TRBJ1-4): DTGVSQNPRHKITKRGQNVTFRCDPISEHNRLYWYRQTLGQGPEFLTYFQNEAQLEKSRLLSDRFSAERPKGSFSTLEIQRTEQGDSAMYLCASSPLGENEKLFFGSGTQLSVL.

This clonotype showed up many times. The chain recombines TRBV5-1 with TRBJ2-7, with 7 bases matching TRBD2. The V gene end was trimmed by 0 bases and the J gene end by 3 bases; junction bases not matched to a gene: 9. There are 16 residues in the CDR3. Germline CDR1 and CDR2: SGHRS and YFSETQ. The DNA of the CDR3 is TGCGCCAGCAGCTTGGGGGGGGGAGGATCCAACTACGAGCAGTACTTC. Its protein product is CASSLGGGGSNYEQYF.

This clonotype was recorded a few times. This sequence joins TRBV3-1 and TRBJ2-1; 8 nucleotides align to TRBD1. Per germline, CDR1 LGHDT and CDR2 YNNKEL (reference sequence). This CDR3 has 17 amino acids. After removal of 0 bases from V and 6 bases from J, the junction contained 10 bases not matched to a gene. The CDR3 DNA is TGTGCCAGCAGCCAAGATGTCTTCTGGACAGGGCTCAATGAGCAGTTCTTC. Translated: CASSQDVFWTGLNEQFF.

In this sample, this clonotype turned up many times. The genes are TRBV19 and TRBJ2-1, with D unresolved. V dropped 6 bases and J dropped 4 bases, with 10 bases sitting between them. The germline CDR1 and CDR2 sequences are LNHDA and SQIVND (reference sequence). This CDR3 is built from 13 residues. In DNA, the CDR3 is TGTGCCAGTAGCTTGACGGATTACAATGAGCAGTTCTTC. The encoded protein is CASSLTDYNEQFF.

V and J are TRBV7-9 and TRBJ2-7, with D uncertain. V lost 3 bases and J 0 bases, leaving 9 bases between the germline ends. The CDR3 consists of 14 residues. Germline V gives CDR1 SEHNR, CDR2 FQNEAQ (reference sequence). CDR3: CASSFGSNSYEQYF. CDR3 nucleotides: TGTGCCAGCAGCTTCGGGTCTAACTCCTACGAGCAGTACTTC.